This note documents a single T cell receptor (beta chain) sequence. The antigen it recognizes is unknown. No conserved phenylalanine or tryptophan is present at the end of the CDR3, so a read error is the likely explanation. The listed sequencing device is Illumina HiSeq 2000. Multiplex PCR amplification was used to generate the TCR beta chain libraries. The amplified TCR beta chain products were analyzed by high-throughput sequencing. TCRdb cleaned the public reads at Q25 with fastp, built clones with MiXCR and kept in-frame beta chains. Rows are unified per CDR3 protein, each entry keeping the most common DNA and genes. Present in this sample are around 70,000 distinct CDR3 sequences, 43% of which were seen just once. The top ten constitute 8% to 9.5% of the sample. CDR1 and CDR2, looked up from the germline V gene, are SGHDT and YYEEEE. Termini included, the CDR3 measures 15 amino acids. The retained sequence is limited to the CDR3, 45 bases, with the frame set at the first base.

The sample is drawn from a study of breast tumors, draining lymph nodes, adjacent tissues listed by TCRdb under 2016. Regarding the complete study: TCR beta repertoires were compared across tumor, adjacent nontumor tissue and axillary lymph nodes obtained from breast cancer patients. The study was designed to assess the relationships and possible T-cell exchange between tumor, surrounding tissue and draining lymph node repertoires in human breast cancer.

Here is what the overall study found, with its caveats: T-cell repertoire diversity in tumors was found to be lower than in lymph nodes but higher than in nontumor tissue, and preferential V and J gene usage was observed. The data were considered consistent with the idea that most tumor T cells come from the lymph node and then expand in tumor tissue. In luminal-like breast cancer, tumor and nontumor tissue repertoires resembled each other significantly more than in basal-like breast cancer. The study presented the conclusion that tumor T cells originate in lymph nodes as consistent with a hypothesis, not as something directly demonstrated.

The sequence derives from a female donor with breast cancer. Some clones in this sample may be carry-over from other donors' samples. Material: breast tumor tissue. The sequence links TRBV5-6 to TRBJ2-5, and the D gene may be TRBD1, 5 bases matching. Read as DNA, the sequence is TGTGCCAGCGGCTTGGGGCCCGCGTCTAGAGAGACCCAGTACTCC. Translation gives CASGLGPASRETQYS.